The 29 T cell receptor beta chains below come from one sample, sequenced in a study of T cell repertoires in cytomegalovirus infection. No antigen has been assigned to these receptors. TCRdb called the reads again in MiXCR, with one record for every CDR3 protein. Counted here are 650,000 to 900,000 distinct CDR3 sequences, approximately 30% occurring once; the ten biggest clones make up around 12%. The sample in question was cultured CD8+ T cells from PBMCs, obtained from culture after CMV antigen stimulation. These receptors were obtained from a human donor in good health (CMV status not recorded). Some clones in this sample may be carry-over from other donors' samples.

This sequence joins TRBV6-8 and TRBJ2-7; D is perhaps TRBD1 or TRBD2 (6 bases each). The CDR3 is 14 amino acids. Germline CDR1 MNHGY, CDR2 SAAAGT. V was cut by 0 bases and J by 4 bases, with 10 bases left in between. The CDR3 is CASSYSWGAYEQYF. The CDR3, as DNA: TGTGCCAGCAGTTACTCGTGGGGGGCTTACGAGCAGTACTTC.

The chain joins TRBV6-8 to TRBJ1-4; D might be TRBD1 (6 bases). Trimming took 0 bases from V and 5 from J, leaving 16 bases between them. From germline, CDR1 is MNHGY and CDR2 SAAAGT. The CDR3 contains 17 residues. CDR3 sequence reads: CASSYSNTYRVNEKLFF. The CDR3 coding sequence is TGTGCCAGCAGTTACTCGAATACGTACAGGGTAAATGAAAAACTGTTTTTT.

CDR3 region: CASSGWGATDTQYF. The CDR3 DNA follows: TGTGCCAGCAGTGGGTGGGGCGCAACAGATACGCAGTATTTT. The rearrangement joins TRBV27 to TRBJ2-3; tentatively, D is TRBD1 (5 bases). The V end was cut by 5 bases, the J end by 3 bases, with 12 bases between. Germline lookup yields CDR1 MNHEY and CDR2 SMNVEV (reference sequence). CDR3 size: 14 residues.

The chain has TRBV6-8 and TRBJ2-3; 10 nucleotides line up with TRBD2. CDR1 is MNHGY, CDR2 SAAAGT, per germline. The V segment lost 5 bases and the J segment 2 bases; nucleotides outside the gene matches: 10. This CDR3 is 17 amino acids long. The CDR3 nucleotides are TGTGCCAGCAGTGGCGTCCTAGCGGGGGTCCCCACAGATACGCAGTATTTT. Protein: CASSGVLAGVPTDTQYF.

Of note for this clonotype: Compared with germline, one end of the junction differs, possibly owing to a read error. V is TRBV7-6 and J is TRBJ1-6, with TRBD1 identical over 12 bases. CDR1 and CDR2 (germline): SGHVS, FNYEAQ. The CDR3 contains 15 residues. The CDR3 sequence is CASRRGQGANSSLHF. The CDR3 DNA reads as TGTGCCAGCAGGAGGGGACAGGGGGCGAATTCATCCCTCCACTTT.

The V gene is TRBV14, the J gene TRBJ2-3, with 7 bases lining up with TRBD1. Germline CDR1 reads SGHDN; CDR2 reads FVKESK. The junction had 7 bases not matched to a gene; V was cut back by 4 bases and J by 3 bases. The CDR3 spans 15 residues. The DNA of the CDR3 is TGTGCCAGCAGCCCTAGACAGGGTCCGACAGATACGCAGTATTTT. This sequence encodes CASSPRQGPTDTQYF. Variable domain in full (rest from reference TRBV14 and TRBJ2-3): EAGVTQFPSHSVIEKGQTVTLRCDPISGHDNLYWYRRVMGKEIKFLLHFVKESKQDESGMPNNRFLAERTGGTYSTLKVQPAELEDSGVYFCASSPRQGPTDTQYFGPGTRLTVL.

The chain links TRBV7-9 to TRBJ1-2; D ambiguous. The CDR3 consists of 14 residues. Per germline, CDR1 SEHNR and CDR2 FQNEAQ (reference sequence). Trimming stripped 1 base from V and 4 bases from J, with 10 bases between. In DNA form, the CDR3 reads TGTGCCAGCAGCTTAGGGACCCGGGGCTATGGCTACACCTTC. Its translation is CASSLGTRGYGYTF.

This clonotype was detected a few times. The chain is built from TRBV29-1 and TRBJ2-1; 8 bases fit TRBD1. The CDR3 totals 15 residues. Germline loops: CDR1 SQVTM, CDR2 ANQGSEA. V was pared by 5 bases and J by 3 bases, with 9 bases of the junction left unmatched. CDR3 DNA sequence: TGCAGCGTTCGAACCACGGGACAGGACTACAATGAGCAGTTCTTC. This codes for CSVRTTGQDYNEQFF.

The chain has TRBV2 and TRBJ2-7, with 15 bases that match TRBD2. Germline V gene lookup returns CDR1 SNHLY and CDR2 FYNNEI. J was trimmed by 0 bases and V by 6 bases; bases with no gene match: 6. The CDR3 runs 17 residues. CDR3: CASSSGTSGGSSYEQYV. The CDR3 nucleotides are TGTGCCAGCAGCTCCGGGACTAGCGGGGGGAGCTCCTACGAGCAGTACGTC.

This clonotype showed up just a few times. The chain has TRBV12-3 or TRBV12-4 and TRBJ2-3; D remains unclear. Trimming shortened V by 4 bases and J by 2 bases, and 28 bases separated the two germline ends. The CDR3 runs to 20 residues. The CDR3 DNA is TGTGCCAGCAGTTCCACAATACCCCAGGTTATTATGGATTCCACAGATACGCAGTATTTT. This translates into CASSSTIPQVIMDSTDTQYF.

About this clonotype: The junction departs from the called germline gene at one end, perhaps through a read error. The CDR3 region is CSVEIGTSTYEQYF. DNA of the CDR3: TGTAGCGTTGAGATCGGGACATCCACCTACGAGCAGTACTTC. The chain joins TRBV29-1 to TRBJ2-7; D is possibly TRBD1 (6 bases). The CDR3 contains 14 residues. Germline V gives CDR1 SQVTM, CDR2 ANQGSEA.

The chain carries TRBV4-3 and TRBJ1-2, with unresolved D. Germline lookup yields CDR1 LGHNA and CDR2 YSLEER. The CDR3 spans 16 residues. The ends were cut back, 1 base at V and 4 bases at J, with 16 bases in the middle. For the CDR3, the DNA is TGCGCCAGCAGCCAAGGGAACCTAGACGGGTCCTATGGCTACACCTTC. It codes for CASSQGNLDGSYGYTF.

The rearrangement joins TRBV29-1 to TRBJ2-3, with D unresolved. V was shortened by 4 bases and J by 1 base, with 12 bases between the two germline ends. The germline V gene has CDR1 SQVTM and CDR2 ANQGSEA. The CDR3 contains 14 residues. The CDR3 is CSVGSALGTDTQYF. The CDR3, as DNA: TGCAGCGTTGGGTCCGCGTTGGGCACAGATACGCAGTATTTT.

V and J are TRBV4-3 and TRBJ1-1; D might be TRBD1 (5 bases). Trimming stripped 6 bases from V and 2 bases from J, with 10 bases between. The CDR3 consists of 13 residues. Per germline, CDR1 LGHNA and CDR2 YSLEER. The CDR3: CASRRDLNTEAFF. The CDR3 nucleotides are TGCGCCAGCAGGCGGGACCTAAACACTGAAGCTTTCTTT.

The chain carries TRBV27 and TRBJ2-3; 7 bases agree with TRBD1. V was clipped by 7 bases and J by 3 bases; unmatched bases: 10. CDR3 size: 15 residues. The germline V gene encodes CDR1 MNHEY and CDR2 SMNVEV (reference sequence). The CDR3 region is CASTEAGGATDTQYF. CDR3 nucleotide sequence: TGTGCCAGCACAGAGGCAGGGGGTGCTACAGATACGCAGTATTTT.

The rearrangement uses TRBV6-5 and TRBJ2-6; 7 nucleotides line up with TRBD1. The ends lost 2 bases at V and 0 bases at J; junction bases unmatched: 4. Germline CDR1 and CDR2: MNHEY and SVGAGI. The CDR3 length is 17 residues. In nucleotides, the CDR3 is TGTGCCAGCAGTTACGGACAGGTTTACTCTGGGGCCAACGTCCTGACTTTC. Its protein product is CASSYGQVYSGANVLTF.

This clonotype was observed a handful of times. The V call is TRBV6-4, the J call TRBJ1-2; 9 bases line up with TRBD1. This CDR3 spans 19 amino acids. The germline CDR1 and CDR2 sequences are MRHNA and SNTAGT. The J segment lost 2 bases and the V segment lost 3 bases, leaving 16 bases of the junction unmatched. The CDR3 sequence is CASSEEGTGYITPNYGYTF. As DNA, the CDR3 is TGTGCCAGCAGTGAAGAGGGGACAGGGTATATCACTCCAAACTATGGCTACACCTTC.

The rearrangement joins TRBV19 to TRBJ2-1; D call uncertain. This CDR3 has 11 residues. CDR1 is LNHDA, CDR2 SQIVND, per germline (reference sequence). Trimming took 3 bases from V and 6 from J, leaving 3 bases between them. The CDR3: CASSIFNEQFF. The CDR3 DNA follows: TGTGCCAGTAGTATTTTCAATGAGCAGTTCTTC.

This sequence joins TRBV2 and TRBJ2-5, with D unresolved. Trimming shortened V by 5 bases and J by 0 bases, and 7 bases separated the two germline ends. The CDR3 has 13 residues. The germline gives CDR1 SNHLY, CDR2 FYNNEI. The CDR3 is CASSRPYQETQYF. Here the CDR3 DNA reads TGTGCCAGCAGTAGACCCTACCAAGAGACCCAGTACTTC.

This chain uses TRBV25-1 with TRBJ1-1; D is unclear. Germline CDR1 MGHDK, CDR2 SYGVNS. V lost 4 bases and J lost 1, with 10 bases in between. The CDR3 spans 14 residues. The CDR3 DNA sequence: TGTGCCAGCAGTGGCGTGCAGAGGAACACTGAAGCTTTCTTT. Translating it yields CASSGVQRNTEAFF.

The rearrangement joins TRBV4-2 to TRBJ2-1; 8 bases are a match to TRBD2. Germline-derived CDR1 and CDR2 are LGHNA and YNFKEQ. Trimming removed 5 bases from V and 6 bases from J; junction bases left unmatched: 9. This CDR3 region has 15 residues. CDR3 loop: CASSIHTGTSNEQFF. Here the CDR3 DNA reads TGTGCCAGCAGCATCCATACCGGGACTAGCAATGAGCAGTTCTTC.

The genes are TRBV4-1 and TRBJ1-1; no reliable D call. The CDR3 contains 16 residues. Trimming took off 1 base at V and 6 bases at J, with 18 bases between the two ends. Germline-derived CDR1 and CDR2 are MGHRA and YSYEKL. This CDR3 reads CASSQGSWDNRPEAFF. The CDR3 coding sequence is TGCGCCAGCAGCCAAGGGTCATGGGATAACCGACCTGAAGCTTTCTTT.

A note on this clonotype: At one boundary the junction diverges from the germline segment, which might be a read error. The rearrangement uses TRBV12-3 or TRBV12-4 and TRBJ2-2; 9 bases line up with TRBD2. CDR3 length: 19 residues. CDR3: CASSLLGSGGYANTGELFF. DNA for the CDR3: TGTGCCAGCAGCCTCCTCGGGAGCGGGGGGTACGCGAACACTGGGGAGCTGTTTTTT.

A few counts support this clonotype. J is TRBJ2-5 and V is TRBV7-6; unclear D gene. The V end was cut by 5 bases, the J end by 0 bases, with 7 bases between. Germline CDR1 reads SGHVS; CDR2 reads FNYEAQ. This CDR3 has 13 amino acids. The DNA for the CDR3 is TGTGCCAGCAGCATTCTCTACCAAGAGACCCAGTACTTC. It yields the protein CASSILYQETQYF.

CDR3 protein: CSAPCRDPGNTIYF. The CDR3 nucleotides are TGCAGTGCTCCCTGCAGGGACCCTGGAAACACCATATATTTT. The rearrangement uses TRBV20-1 and TRBJ1-3; D possibly corresponds to TRBD1 (5 bases). This CDR3 has 14 residues. V was pared by 5 bases and J by 2 bases, with 13 bases between. The germline gives CDR1 DFQATT, CDR2 SNEGSKA (reference sequence).

There are a few counts of this clonotype. The genes are TRBV2 and TRBJ2-3; D is uncertain. Trimming took 11 bases from V and 6 from J, leaving 12 bases between them. Germline V CDR1 and CDR2: SNHLY, FYNNEI. The CDR3 is made up of 11 amino acids. CDR3 coding DNA: TGTGCCGTTCCAACGAGGGATACGCAGTATTTT. This gives the protein CAVPTRDTQYF.

This clonotype was observed many times. V and J are TRBV15 and TRBJ1-3, with no clear D. CDR1 LNHNV and CDR2 YYDKDF come from the germline V gene (reference sequence). V lost 3 bases and J lost 0, with 9 bases in between. The CDR3 is 15 residues long. CDR3 DNA sequence: TGTGCCACCAGCAGGCCCGACATCTCTGGAAACACCATATATTTT. Protein sequence: CATSRPDISGNTIYF.

V and J are TRBV29-1 and TRBJ2-1; 7 nucleotides line up with TRBD1. V shed 3 bases, J shed 3 bases, and the junction held 5 bases outside the gene matches. CDR3 length equals 14 residues. The germline V gene has CDR1 SQVTM and CDR2 ANQGSEA. The CDR3 DNA follows: TGCAGCGTTGATTGGACAGGTGACTACAATGAGCAGTTCTTC. This codes for CSVDWTGDYNEQFF.

This clonotype has a handful of counts. This rearrangement joins TRBV7-9 to TRBJ1-2; D remains unclear. This CDR3 has 18 residues. V was shortened by 4 bases and J by 0 bases, with 21 bases between the two germline ends. Germline CDR1 is SEHNR and CDR2 is FQNEAQ (reference sequence). This chain's CDR3 is CASSYDTDADLPNYGYTF. CDR3 nucleotides: TGTGCCAGCAGCTACGACACCGACGCTGACCTCCCTAACTATGGCTACACCTTC.